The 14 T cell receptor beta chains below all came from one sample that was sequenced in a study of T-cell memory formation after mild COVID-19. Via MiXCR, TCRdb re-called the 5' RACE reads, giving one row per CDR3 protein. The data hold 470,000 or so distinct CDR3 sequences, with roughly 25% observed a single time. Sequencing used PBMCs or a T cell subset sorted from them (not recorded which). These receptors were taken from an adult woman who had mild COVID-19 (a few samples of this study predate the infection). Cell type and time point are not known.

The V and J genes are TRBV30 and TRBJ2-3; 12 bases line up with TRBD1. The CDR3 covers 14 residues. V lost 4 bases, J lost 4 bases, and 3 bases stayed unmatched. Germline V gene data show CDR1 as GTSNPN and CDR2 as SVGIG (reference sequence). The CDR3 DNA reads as TGTGCCTGGACGGGACAGGGGGCACCAGATACGCAGTATTTT. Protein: CAWTGQGAPDTQYF.

The CDR3 region has the DNA TGCAGTGCTCACAGGTTAACTGAAGCTTTCTTT. It encodes CSAHRLTEAFF. The chain links TRBV20-1 to TRBJ1-1; tentatively, D is TRBD1 (5 bases). Germline CDR1 and CDR2: DFQATT and SNEGSKA (reference sequence). V lost 5 bases and J lost 5, with 9 bases in between. This CDR3 is built from 11 residues.

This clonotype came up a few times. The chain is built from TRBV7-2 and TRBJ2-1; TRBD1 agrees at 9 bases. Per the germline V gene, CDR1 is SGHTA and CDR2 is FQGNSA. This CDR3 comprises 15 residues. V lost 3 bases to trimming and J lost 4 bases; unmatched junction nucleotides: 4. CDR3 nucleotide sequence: TGTGCCAGCAGCTTTATGGGACAGGGATACAATGAGCAGTTCTTC. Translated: CASSFMGQGYNEQFF.

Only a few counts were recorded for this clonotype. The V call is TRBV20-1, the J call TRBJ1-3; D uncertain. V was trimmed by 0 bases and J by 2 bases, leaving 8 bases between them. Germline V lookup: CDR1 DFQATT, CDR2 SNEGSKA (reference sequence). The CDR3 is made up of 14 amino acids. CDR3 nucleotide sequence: TGCAGTGCTAGAGACTTGGGGACTGGAAACACCATATATTTT. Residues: CSARDLGTGNTIYF.

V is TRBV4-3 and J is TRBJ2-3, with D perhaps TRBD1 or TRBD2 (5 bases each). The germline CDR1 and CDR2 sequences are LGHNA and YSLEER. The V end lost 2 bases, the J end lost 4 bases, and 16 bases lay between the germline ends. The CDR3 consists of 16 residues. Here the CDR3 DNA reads TGCGCCAGCAGCCAACCGGGGCCTGTGGGTGCAGATACGCAGTATTTT. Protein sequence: CASSQPGPVGADTQYF.

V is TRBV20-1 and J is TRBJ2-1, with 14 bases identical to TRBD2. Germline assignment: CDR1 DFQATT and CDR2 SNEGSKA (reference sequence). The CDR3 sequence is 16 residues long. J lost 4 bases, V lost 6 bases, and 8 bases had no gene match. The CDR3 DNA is TGCAGTGCCGCCCGGACTAGCGGGGGGACGTACAATGAGCAGTTCTTC. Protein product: CSAARTSGGTYNEQFF.

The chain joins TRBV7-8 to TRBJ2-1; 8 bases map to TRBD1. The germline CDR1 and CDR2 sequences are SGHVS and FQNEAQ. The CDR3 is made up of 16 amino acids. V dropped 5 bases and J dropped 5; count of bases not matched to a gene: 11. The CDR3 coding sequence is TGTGCCAGCAGCGCTCGGACAGGGAAGTTTGACAATGAGCAGTTCTTC. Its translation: CASSARTGKFDNEQFF.

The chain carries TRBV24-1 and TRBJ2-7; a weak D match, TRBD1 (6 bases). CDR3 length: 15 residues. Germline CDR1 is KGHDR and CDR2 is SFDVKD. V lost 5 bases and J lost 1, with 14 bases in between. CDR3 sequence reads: CATSASGTNSYEQYF. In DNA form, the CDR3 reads TGTGCCACCAGTGCTAGTGGGACAAATTCCTACGAGCAGTACTTC.

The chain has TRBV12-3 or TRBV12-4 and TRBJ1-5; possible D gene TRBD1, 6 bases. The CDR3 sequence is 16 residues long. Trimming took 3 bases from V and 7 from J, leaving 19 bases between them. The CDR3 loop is CASSLGGKGLKQPQHF. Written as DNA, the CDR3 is TGTGCCAGCAGTTTGGGGGGCAAGGGGCTTAAGCAGCCCCAGCATTTT.

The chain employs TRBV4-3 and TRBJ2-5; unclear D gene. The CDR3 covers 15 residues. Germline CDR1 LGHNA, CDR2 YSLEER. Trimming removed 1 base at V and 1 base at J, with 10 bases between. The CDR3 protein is CASSQGATSQETQYF. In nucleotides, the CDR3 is TGCGCCAGCAGCCAAGGGGCTACCTCCCAAGAGACCCAGTACTTC.

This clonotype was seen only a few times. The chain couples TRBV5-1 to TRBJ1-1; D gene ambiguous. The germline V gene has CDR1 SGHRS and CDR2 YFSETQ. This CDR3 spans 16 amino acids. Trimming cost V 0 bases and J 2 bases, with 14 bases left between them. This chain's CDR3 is CASSLDPGASNTEAFF. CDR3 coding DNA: TGCGCCAGCAGCTTGGATCCGGGAGCGAGCAACACTGAAGCTTTCTTT.

The CDR3 loop is CASSLGRSDEQFF. The CDR3 DNA sequence: TGTGCCAGCAGTTTAGGGCGTTCGGATGAGCAGTTCTTC. The rearrangement joins TRBV12-3 or TRBV12-4 to TRBJ2-1; unclear D gene. V lost 1 base and J 8 bases, leaving 9 bases between the germline ends. The CDR3 has 13 residues.

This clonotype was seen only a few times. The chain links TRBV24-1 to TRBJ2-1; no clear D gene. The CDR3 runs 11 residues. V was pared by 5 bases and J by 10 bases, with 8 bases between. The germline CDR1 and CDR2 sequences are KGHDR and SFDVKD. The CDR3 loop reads CATSVSREQFF. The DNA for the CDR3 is TGTGCCACCAGTGTCTCGCGGGAGCAGTTCTTC.

In DNA, the CDR3 is TGTGCCAGCAGCCAAGAGTCGTCGAGACGGCCGGCGAATGAGCAGTTCTTC. Protein: CASSQESSRRPANEQFF. This rearrangement joins TRBV14 to TRBJ2-1; D unclear. From germline, CDR1 is SGHDN and CDR2 FVKESK. This CDR3 has 17 residues. V shed 0 bases and J shed 7 bases, with 19 bases lying between them.